The present TCR beta chain was sequenced within a study of T cells in Graves' hyperthyroidism and ophthalmopathy. This CDR3 has 12 amino acids. The table lists this clonotype with many counts. One end of the junction fails to match germline, which may point to a read error. The diagnostic basis comprised clinical symptoms, serum thyroxine and TRAb, thyroid ultrasound and orbital computed tomography. Amplified TCR beta CDR3 regions derived from RNA transcripts. First-round RT-PCR targeting the TCR CDR3 was performed with the HTBI primer set. TCRdb processed the multiplex PCR reads anew with MiXCR; each CDR3 protein has one entry. The table has roughly 500,000 distinct CDR3 sequences, around 14% seen once.

This sequence originates from a woman between 25 and 40 years old with Graves' hyperthyroidism that later progressed to Graves' ophthalmopathy. V is TRBV12-3 or TRBV12-4 and J is TRBJ2-5, with D possibly being TRBD2 (6 bases). The specimen was blood. CDR3 in amino acids: CASTRAGTGKDF. CDR3 bases: TGTGCCAGCACTCGAGCCGGGACTGGAAAAGACTTC.